The entry below describes one TCR beta chain. These data originate in a study of OX40 agonist ivuxolimab in advanced cancers. The V and J ends lost 5 bases and 0 bases respectively, with 7 bases between them. There are 14 residues in the CDR3. The germline CDR1 and CDR2 sequences are SGHTA and FQGTGA. TCRdb's table, derived via immunoSEQ multiplex PCR, lists solely in-frame clones and lacks some. The profile shows some 83,000 clones, more than 90% of them singletons. Patients with a history of autoimmune disease or on systemic immunosuppression were excluded. The receptor was isolated from an adult with an advanced solid tumor such as melanoma, head and neck, liver or kidney cancer. The sample here was CD4+ or CD8+ T cells sorted from blood, taken in a trial of the OX40 agonist ivuxolimab. The V gene is TRBV7-3, the J gene TRBJ2-2; D may correspond to TRBD1 or TRBD2 (5 bases each). The DNA for the CDR3 is TGTGCCAGCAGCCCGGGGCCGAACACCGGGGAGCTGTTTTTT. Amino acids: CASSPGPNTGELFF.